One and the same sample provided the 18 T cell receptor beta chains below, sequenced in a study of T cell responses to AZD1222 COVID-19 vaccine (dated by TCRdb to the early 2020s). The library was generated by the immunoSEQ multiplex PCR assay. What TCRdb holds here is the immuneACCESS table cut down to in-frame rearrangements. Part of the clones is not present; checked against another copy, under half of the missing clones reflect an unresolved V gene, and the others are unexplained. The sample table records approximately 75,000 clones; 85% to 90% of these occur just once. Of the sample, more than 1.2% falls within the top ten clones. Explained via the paper, the time point label denotes: about 28 days (+/-7) after the second vaccine dose. Sequenced here: peripheral blood, sampled 28 days after the second AZD1222 dose. The receptor source for this set is an adult who received the AZD1222 COVID-19 vaccine.

This rearrangement joins TRBV7-9 to TRBJ1-1; 8 bases agree with TRBD1. The trim removed 1 base at V and 5 bases at J, leaving 12 bases unmatched. The CDR3 extends over 17 amino acids. Germline V gene sequence: CDR1 SEHNR, CDR2 FQNEAQ (reference sequence). For the CDR3, the DNA is TGTGCCAGCAGCTTAGGATCCGGGACAGGCTTGGGGACTGAAGCTTTCTTT. It yields the protein CASSLGSGTGLGTEAFF.

The chain couples TRBV28 to TRBJ1-6, with unresolved D. The V end lost 3 bases, the J end lost 7 bases, and 16 bases lay between the germline ends. This CDR3 region has 16 residues. From germline, CDR1 is MDHEN and CDR2 SYDVKM. The CDR3 bases are TGTGCCAGCAGTTTGGGCCAGGCCACTGGGAATTCACCCCTCCACTTT. The encoded protein is CASSLGQATGNSPLHF.

The gene calls are TRBV18 and TRBJ2-7; possibly TRBD1 for D (5 bases). This CDR3 spans 15 amino acids. Germline CDR1 reads KGHSH; CDR2 reads LQKENI. Trimming removed 3 bases at V and 3 bases at J, with 15 bases between. The chain's CDR3 is CASSPPTDPGYEQYF. The CDR3 DNA reads as TGTGCCAGCTCACCCCCGACAGACCCGGGCTACGAGCAGTACTTC. Drawing the rest from reference TRBV18 and TRBJ2-7, the complete variable domain is NAGVMQNPRHLVRRRGQEARLRCSPMKGHSHVYWYRQLPEEGLKFMVYLQKENIIDESGMPKERFSAEFPKEGPSILRIQQVVRGDSAAYFCASSPPTDPGYEQYFGPGTRLTVT.

The chain employs TRBV24-1 and TRBJ2-1; possibly TRBD2 for D (5 bases). This CDR3 is built from 13 residues. The V gene lost 5 bases and the J gene lost 6 bases, with 10 bases spanning the gap. In germline, CDR1 is KGHDR, CDR2 SFDVKD. The CDR3 DNA reads TGTGCCACCAGTGTAGAGGGTATCAATGAGCAGTTCTTC. Its protein product is CATSVEGINEQFF.

V usage is TRBV7-9 and J usage is TRBJ2-7; 7 nucleotides line up with TRBD1. V lost 5 bases, J lost 6 bases, and 10 bases stayed unmatched. Per the germline V gene, CDR1 is SEHNR and CDR2 is FQNEAQ (reference sequence). The CDR3 runs to 14 residues. The DNA of the CDR3 is TGTGCCAGCAGCGGGCCAGGGGGAGTTGGCGAGCAGTACTTC. Translation: CASSGPGGVGEQYF.

This chain uses TRBV3-1 (or the pseudogene TRBV3-2) with TRBJ1-2, with 8 positions matching TRBD1. This CDR3 has 13 amino acids. Germline values: CDR1 LGHDT, CDR2 YNNKEL (reference sequence). The V segment lost 1 base and the J segment 8 bases; nucleotides outside the gene matches: 3. CDR3 amino acids: CASSQVQGGGYTF. As DNA, the CDR3 is TGTGCCAGCAGCCAAGTACAGGGGGGCGGCTACACCTTC.

V and J are TRBV4-3 and TRBJ1-6; D is unclear. V was shortened by 0 bases and J by 15 bases, with 18 bases between the two germline ends. The CDR3 loop spans 15 amino acids. Germline CDR1 reads LGHNA; CDR2 reads YSLEER. CDR3 nucleotide sequence: TGCGCCAGCAGCCAAGATTTTAGAAGTCTTTCAGACCTCCACTTT. Translating it yields CASSQDFRSLSDLHF.

The chain couples TRBV6-5 to TRBJ1-1, with D uncertain. Germline assignment: CDR1 MNHEY and CDR2 SVGAGI. The CDR3 length is 15 residues. V lost 0 bases to trimming and J lost 2 bases, with 10 bases between them. The DNA for the CDR3 is TGTGCCAGCAGTTACTCGGGCGGAGCCAACACTGAAGCTTTCTTT. The encoded protein is CASSYSGGANTEAFF.

This clone was counted a single time. The chain joins TRBV3-1 (or the pseudogene TRBV3-2) to TRBJ2-7; TRBD1 agrees at 7 bases. The V segment lost 6 bases and the J segment 3 bases; nucleotides outside the gene matches: 5. CDR1 is LGHDT, CDR2 YNNKEL, per germline (reference sequence). This CDR3 is 13 amino acids long. CDR3: CASSPGTDYEQYF. For the CDR3, the DNA is TGTGCCAGCAGTCCCGGGACAGACTACGAGCAGTACTTC.

This clone was detected a few times. This chain connects TRBV29-1 to TRBJ1-6, with 8 bases lining up with TRBD1. V was pared by 6 bases and J by 7 bases, with 5 bases of the junction left unmatched. Germline values: CDR1 SQVTM, CDR2 ANQGSEA. The CDR3 is made up of 13 amino acids. The CDR3 spells CSVSGGGNSPLHF. CDR3 nucleotide sequence: TGCAGCGTGTCAGGGGGCGGGAATTCACCCCTCCACTTT.

This chain connects TRBV6-1 to TRBJ1-2, with D unresolved. The CDR3 is made up of 15 amino acids. Per the germline V gene, CDR1 is MNHNS and CDR2 is SASEGT. Trimming took off 2 bases at V and 2 bases at J, with 12 bases between the two ends. CDR3 coding DNA: TGTGCCAGCAGTGAACGTAGGGTATCCAACTATGGCTACACCTTC. Translated, it gives CASSERRVSNYGYTF.

This chain uses TRBV4-1 with TRBJ1-6; 7 bases match TRBD1. This CDR3 has 18 amino acids. The V gene end was trimmed by 1 base and the J gene end by 10 bases; junction bases not matched to a gene: 16. The germline CDR1 and CDR2 sequences are MGHRA and YSYEKL. The CDR3 coding sequence is TGCGCCAGCAGCCAAGCCCTTCTAACAGGGGCCGCCAGGTCACCCCTCCACTTT. Protein product: CASSQALLTGAARSPLHF.

The genes are TRBV2 and TRBJ2-5; 7 bases match TRBD2. CDR1 and CDR2 (germline): SNHLY, FYNNEI. With 1 base clipped from V and 4 bases from J, the junction kept 18 bases outside the gene matches. The CDR3 has 19 amino acids. This chain's CDR3 is CASSEGLAWGGGLSETQYF. CDR3 DNA sequence: TGTGCCAGCAGTGAAGGCCTCGCGTGGGGGGGTGGTTTGTCAGAGACCCAGTACTTC.

The V gene is TRBV5-1, the J gene TRBJ2-2; the match to TRBD2 covers 8 bases. With V trimmed by 4 bases and J by 3 bases, 5 bases remained unmatched. Per germline, CDR1 SGHRS and CDR2 YFSETQ. The CDR3 length is 15 residues. The CDR3 sequence is CASSRSGGDTGELFF. CDR3 DNA: TGCGCCAGCAGCCGAAGCGGGGGTGACACCGGGGAGCTGTTTTTT.

V gene TRBV3-1 (or the pseudogene TRBV3-2) combines with J gene TRBJ2-3; TRBD2 matches at 11 bases. The CDR3 loop spans 15 amino acids. Trimming took 2 bases from V and 8 from J; bases not matched to a gene: 6. CDR1 is LGHDT and CDR2 is YNNKEL in the germline V gene (reference sequence). In nucleotides, the CDR3 is TGTGCCAGCAGCCAAAGTAGCGGGGGGGATCGTACGCAGTATTTT. As protein: CASSQSSGGDRTQYF.

The chain combines TRBV6-6 with TRBJ1-3; D gene ambiguous. The CDR3 has 15 residues. In germline, CDR1 is MNHNY, CDR2 SVGAGI (reference sequence). Trimming stripped 2 bases from V and 2 bases from J, with 10 bases between. CDR3 coding DNA: TGTGCCAGCAGTTACCGGGAGACTCCTGGAAACACCATATATTTT. It codes for CASSYRETPGNTIYF.

The count of this clone is one. V gene TRBV2 combines with J gene TRBJ1-1; 10 positions match TRBD1. J gave up 5 bases and V 5 bases, and 5 bases lay outside the gene matches. Per the germline V gene, CDR1 is SNHLY and CDR2 is FYNNEI. This CDR3 has 14 amino acids. The CDR3 DNA is TGTGCCAGCAGTAAGGACAGGGGGGGTACTGAAGCTTTCTTT. It translates to CASSKDRGGTEAFF.

The chain carries TRBV5-1 and TRBJ1-4; TRBD1 matches at 10 bases. The germline CDR1 and CDR2 sequences are SGHRS and YFSETQ. The CDR3 totals 20 residues. After removal of 3 bases from V and 3 bases from J, the junction contained 17 bases not matched to a gene. The DNA of the CDR3 is TGCGCCAGCAGCTCCGACCCAGGACAGGGGGTTTTAAGGGCTAATGAAAAACTGTTTTTT. It yields the protein CASSSDPGQGVLRANEKLFF.